One sample yielded the 30 T cell receptor beta chains listed below, sequenced in a study of radiotherapy plus CTLA-4 blockade in lung cancer. Only in-frame clones appear in the TCRdb table, and some are missing; sequencing was by immunoSEQ multiplex PCR. The repertoire holds approximately 99,000 clones, with 70% to 90% as singletons. The sample consisted of peripheral blood, taken from a patient treated with radiotherapy plus ipilimumab. Every receptor here comes from a human donor with non-small cell lung cancer that progressed on radiotherapy plus ipilimumab.

This clone was detected only once. The genes are TRBV5-6 and TRBJ2-7; the D gene is possibly TRBD1 (6 bases). The CDR3 loop spans 16 amino acids. Germline V gives CDR1 SGHDT, CDR2 YYEEEE. Deletions cut 1 base from V and 3 bases from J, with 17 bases between. The CDR3 loop is CASSLFFRQEVYEQYF. The CDR3 DNA reads TGTGCCAGCAGCTTGTTCTTCCGACAGGAGGTCTACGAGCAGTACTTC.

The rearrangement uses TRBV5-8 and TRBJ2-2; TRBD2 agrees at 8 bases. Germline V gene sequence: CDR1 SGHTS, CDR2 YDEGEE. This CDR3 region has 19 residues. Unmatched junction bases numbered 17, after V lost 7 bases and J lost 0 bases. The CDR3 DNA reads TGTGCCAGCTTCCTGAGCAGGCTAGCGGGTGGGGCGAACACCGGGGAGCTGTTTTTT. Translating it yields CASFLSRLAGGANTGELFF.

Here the CDR3 DNA reads TGTGCCAGCAGAACTGGGACTAGCGGGTACGAGCAGTACTTC. Translated: CASRTGTSGYEQYF. The chain recombines TRBV7-8 with TRBJ2-7, with 12 positions matching TRBD2. The CDR3 spans 14 residues. The germline V gene encodes CDR1 SGHVS and CDR2 FQNEAQ. Trimming took 6 bases from V and 4 from J; bases not matched to a gene: 4.

This clone was seen a few times. V usage is TRBV2 and J usage is TRBJ1-4; 7 positions agree with TRBD1. CDR3 size: 12 residues. Germline V gene lookup returns CDR1 SNHLY and CDR2 FYNNEI. In DNA form, the CDR3 reads TGTGCGATCGACAGGGTGGGTGAAAAACTGTTTTTT. It encodes CAIDRVGEKLFF.

Comments on this clone: Other DNA sequences in this specimen translate into the identical CDR3. V is TRBV7-9 and J is TRBJ1-2, with a weak D call TRBD1 (6 bases). Looked up from germline, CDR1 is SEHNR and CDR2 is FQNEAQ (reference sequence). This CDR3 is 13 amino acids long. V was trimmed by 1 base and J by 8 bases, leaving 11 bases between them. The CDR3 reads CASSLGQGYGYTF. In nucleotides, the CDR3 is TGTGCCAGCAGCTTAGGTCAGGGGTACGGCTACACCTTC.

V and J are TRBV7-8 and TRBJ2-7; 9 nucleotides agree with TRBD2. The CDR3 runs 13 residues. The germline gives CDR1 SGHVS, CDR2 FQNEAQ. The J segment lost 0 bases and the V segment lost 9 bases, leaving 3 bases of the junction unmatched. The CDR3 reads CASKTSGSYEQYF. In DNA form, the CDR3 reads TGTGCCAGTAAGACTAGCGGCTCCTACGAGCAGTACTTC. Full variable domain (missing parts from reference TRBV7-8 and TRBJ2-7): GAGVSQSPRYKVAKRGQDVALRCDPISGHVSLFWYQQALGQGPEFLTYFQNEAQLDKSGLPSDRFFAERPEGSVSTLKIQRTQQEDSAVYLCASKTSGSYEQYFGPGTRLTVT.

The rearrangement uses TRBV6-1 and TRBJ2-7; 11 positions match TRBD1. After removal of 4 bases from V and 6 bases from J, the junction contained 8 bases not matched to a gene. The CDR3 runs 15 residues. Per germline, CDR1 MNHNS and CDR2 SASEGT. CDR3 residues: CASSAKGQGGIEQYF. The CDR3 DNA follows: TGTGCCAGCAGTGCTAAGGGACAGGGGGGGATCGAGCAGTACTTC.

CDR3 loop: CASSLEGIPGNTIYF. As DNA, the CDR3 is TGCGCCAGCAGCTTGGAAGGGATTCCTGGAAACACCATATATTTT. The chain recombines TRBV5-1 with TRBJ1-3; D ambiguous. V was trimmed by 0 bases and J by 2 bases, leaving 9 bases between them. Germline V lookup: CDR1 SGHRS, CDR2 YFSETQ. The CDR3 has 15 amino acids.

The J gene is TRBJ1-1, the V gene TRBV9, with no clear D. In germline, CDR1 is SGDLS, CDR2 YYNGEE. The V and J ends lost 3 bases and 1 base respectively, with 10 bases between them. CDR3 length equals 14 residues. The CDR3 DNA reads TGTGCCAGCAGCGGTGGACCCCCGAACACTGAAGCTTTCTTT. As protein: CASSGGPPNTEAFF.

This clone was seen once. This chain joins TRBV7-6 and TRBJ2-3, with TRBD2 matching 9 bases. CDR1 SGHVS and CDR2 FNYEAQ come from the germline V gene. V gave up 4 bases and J gave up 4 bases; unmatched junction bases: 6. The CDR3 contains 15 residues. The CDR3 here is CASSSWTSVADTQYF. Written as DNA, the CDR3 is TGTGCCAGCAGCTCCTGGACTAGCGTCGCAGATACGCAGTATTTT.

The V gene is TRBV25-1, the J gene TRBJ2-1; D is unclear. The CDR3 contains 11 residues. The germline V gene has CDR1 MGHDK and CDR2 SYGVNS. V shed 4 bases and J shed 4 bases, with 2 bases lying between them. The CDR3: CASSAYNEQFF. DNA of the CDR3: TGTGCCAGCAGTGCGTACAATGAGCAGTTCTTC.

J is TRBJ2-7 and V is TRBV28; 7 nucleotides align to TRBD2. The trim removed 5 bases at V and 6 bases at J, leaving 7 bases unmatched. Germline assignment: CDR1 MDHEN and CDR2 SYDVKM. The CDR3 sequence is 13 residues long. The CDR3 DNA reads as TGTGCCAGCAGTGAGGGGAGGGAAGCCGAGCAGTACTTC. Translating it yields CASSEGREAEQYF.

The gene calls are TRBV13 and TRBJ2-1, with 12 bases aligning to TRBD1. With 1 base clipped from V and 1 base from J, the junction kept 11 bases outside the gene matches. The CDR3 has 20 residues. Germline CDR1 PRHDT, CDR2 FYEKMQ (reference sequence). CDR3 sequence reads: CASSLVTGRDRGLSYNEQFF. Written as DNA, the CDR3 is TGTGCCAGCAGCTTAGTAACCGGCCGGGACAGGGGGCTGTCCTACAATGAGCAGTTCTTC.

This clone was seen only once. V and J are TRBV28 and TRBJ2-7, with 8 bases identical to TRBD2. The CDR3 is 14 amino acids. V trimming: 7 bases; J trimming: 6 bases; junction bases outside the gene matches: 11. Germline values: CDR1 MDHEN, CDR2 SYDVKM. CDR3 in amino acids: CASISAGASREQYF. The CDR3 bases are TGTGCCAGCATTTCAGCGGGGGCTTCTCGCGAGCAGTACTTC.

In DNA, the CDR3 is TGCGCCAGCAGCACGGACAGGGGGTTAAACACCGGGGAGCTGTTTTTT. Translated: CASSTDRGLNTGELFF. The chain has TRBV5-1 and TRBJ2-2; 10 positions match TRBD1. Per germline, CDR1 SGHRS and CDR2 YFSETQ. V gave up 4 bases and J gave up 2 bases; unmatched junction bases: 5. The CDR3 contains 16 residues.

V gene TRBV11-3 combines with J gene TRBJ2-5, with 15 positions matching TRBD2. J gave up 5 bases and V 5 bases, and 9 bases lay outside the gene matches. Germline values: CDR1 SGHNT, CDR2 YENEEA. The CDR3 has 17 residues. The CDR3 nucleotides are TGTGCCAGCAGCCGGACTAGCGGGAGGGCTTTATCCGAGACCCAGTACTTC. This gives the protein CASSRTSGRALSETQYF.

The chain joins TRBV9 to TRBJ2-1; D is undetermined. Germline assignment: CDR1 SGDLS and CDR2 YYNGEE. The CDR3 extends over 13 amino acids. The germline V and J ends were trimmed by 3 bases and 9 bases, with 13 bases remaining between them. The CDR3 region has the DNA TGTGCCAGCAGCGCCGGCACTTTGATTGAGCAGTTCTTC. Residues: CASSAGTLIEQFF.

This chain links TRBV19 with TRBJ2-3; D may be TRBD2 (5 bases). The CDR3 has 14 residues. CDR1 is LNHDA, CDR2 SQIVND, per germline (reference sequence). Trimming removed 5 bases from V and 0 bases from J, with 9 bases in between. The CDR3 DNA follows: TGTGCCAGTAGTGGAAGACTAAGCACAGATACGCAGTATTTT. Translation: CASSGRLSTDTQYF.

The rearrangement links TRBV7-9 to TRBJ2-1; D perhaps matches TRBD2 (5 bases). V was shortened by 1 base and J by 3 bases, with 16 bases between the two germline ends. The germline V gene encodes CDR1 SEHNR and CDR2 FQNEAQ (reference sequence). The length of the CDR3 is 17 residues. The CDR3 loop reads CASSLVRGRQFYNEQFF. CDR3 DNA: TGTGCCAGCAGCTTAGTTCGCGGGCGCCAGTTCTACAATGAGCAGTTCTTC.

The chain is built from TRBV18 and TRBJ2-7; D not certain. The CDR3 sequence is 14 residues long. Germline V gene lookup returns CDR1 KGHSH and CDR2 LQKENI. The V gene lost 4 bases and the J gene lost 2 bases, with 12 bases spanning the gap. The CDR3 DNA reads as TGTGCCAGCTCACGAGAGACTCAGACCTACGAGCAGTACTTC. The encoded protein is CASSRETQTYEQYF.

The chain is built from TRBV10-3 and TRBJ1-2; TRBD1 aligns across 7 bases. This CDR3 is 16 amino acids long. With V trimmed by 2 bases and J by 9 bases, 15 bases remained unmatched. Germline CDR1 is ENHRY and CDR2 is SYGVKD. The CDR3 DNA reads as TGTGCCATCAGTGAGACTCATGGGACAGTTGTTTCGAGCTACACCTTC. It is translated as CAISETHGTVVSSYTF.

The chain carries TRBV5-1 and TRBJ2-3; D ambiguous. This CDR3 region has 13 residues. CDR1 is SGHRS and CDR2 is YFSETQ in the germline V gene. The V end was cut by 5 bases, the J end by 6 bases, with 13 bases between. The CDR3 loop reads CASSPLQFDTQYF. In DNA, the CDR3 is TGCGCCAGCAGTCCCCTACAATTTGATACGCAGTATTTT.

The chain employs TRBV5-1 and TRBJ1-2; D possibly corresponds to TRBD1 (5 bases). CDR1 and CDR2 from the germline V gene are SGHRS and YFSETQ. This CDR3 region has 13 residues. Trimming removed 0 bases from V and 7 bases from J, with 10 bases in between. The CDR3 reads CASSLAPTGGYTF. The CDR3 DNA sequence: TGCGCCAGCAGCTTGGCCCCAACAGGTGGCTACACCTTC. Full variable domain (outside the CDR3, taken from reference TRBV5-1 and TRBJ1-2): KAGVTQTPRYLIKTRGQQVTLSCSPISGHRSVSWYQQTPGQGLQFLFEYFSETQRNKGNFPGRFSGRQFSNSRSEMNVSTLELGDSALYLCASSLAPTGGYTFGSGTRLTVV.

The chain combines TRBV5-1 with TRBJ2-1, with TRBD2 matching over 9 bases. V lost 0 bases and J lost 0; bases outside the gene matches: 4. The CDR3 is made up of 17 amino acids. Germline CDR1 reads SGHRS; CDR2 reads YFSETQ. The CDR3 region is CASSLVLAGSSYNEQFF. In DNA, the CDR3 is TGCGCCAGCAGCTTGGTTCTAGCGGGGAGCTCCTACAATGAGCAGTTCTTC.

This clone was observed once. This chain links TRBV7-3 with TRBJ1-2; TRBD1 matches at 10 bases. Germline CDR1 SGHTA, CDR2 FQGTGA. The CDR3 has 15 amino acids. V gave up 6 bases and J gave up 4 bases; unmatched junction bases: 8. In DNA, the CDR3 is TGTGCCAGCAGGCTATGGGGACAGGGGAGCTATGGCTACACCTTC. This translates into CASRLWGQGSYGYTF.

The chain has TRBV30 and TRBJ1-5; D gene ambiguous. Germline-derived CDR1 and CDR2 are GTSNPN and SVGIG (reference sequence). CDR3 length equals 13 residues. Trimming took off 0 bases at V and 0 bases at J, with 3 bases between the two ends. The CDR3 spells CAWSVGSNQPQHF. The CDR3 DNA follows: TGTGCCTGGAGTGTCGGTAGCAATCAGCCCCAGCATTTT.

This chain connects TRBV4-2 to TRBJ2-1; D is possibly TRBD2 (5 bases). This CDR3 region has 14 residues. The V end lost 3 bases, the J end lost 4 bases, and 10 bases lay between the germline ends. Germline CDR1 is LGHNA and CDR2 is YNFKEQ. CDR3 amino acids: CASSHSGAYNEQFF. CDR3 coding DNA: TGTGCCAGCAGCCACAGCGGAGCTTACAATGAGCAGTTCTTC.

The chain combines TRBV7-8 with TRBJ2-1; TRBD2 matches at 11 bases. This CDR3 comprises 17 residues. Germline CDR1 is SGHVS and CDR2 is FQNEAQ. J gave up 9 bases and V 0 bases, and 10 bases lay outside the gene matches. CDR3 loop: CASSLATPSGRMVEQFF. The CDR3 region has the DNA TGTGCCAGCAGCTTAGCCACCCCTAGCGGGAGGATGGTTGAGCAGTTCTTC.

The J gene is TRBJ1-2, the V gene TRBV5-6; no clear D. Per the germline V gene, CDR1 is SGHDT and CDR2 is YYEEEE. The V end was cut by 1 base, the J end by 4 bases, with 8 bases between. This CDR3 region has 13 residues. CDR3 protein: CASSLHPPYGYTF. Written as DNA, the CDR3 is TGTGCCAGCAGCTTGCACCCCCCCTATGGCTACACCTTC.

The rearrangement joins TRBV2 to TRBJ2-7, with 10 bases identical to TRBD2. The CDR3 runs 16 residues. The V gene's germline CDR1 is SNHLY and CDR2 FYNNEI. J was trimmed by 5 bases and V by 8 bases; bases with no gene match: 15. This CDR3 reads CASGAVGRTSGDEQYF. CDR3 nucleotide sequence: TGTGCCAGCGGTGCGGTCGGAAGGACTAGCGGAGACGAGCAGTACTTC.